One sample yielded the 16 T cell receptor beta chains listed below, sequenced in a study of cytomegalovirus exposure and HLA in healthy donors. PCR used 60 Vbeta primers and 13 Jbeta primers. The assay was immunoSEQ multiplex PCR, and TCRdb's table has in-frame clones only and misses some. The sample holds fewer than 150,000 clones, about 68% seen once. The specimen was PBMCs. All receptors come from a woman aged 50 to 65 in good health and CMV-seropositive.

This sequence joins TRBV19 and TRBJ1-5; TRBD1 matches 7 bases. With V trimmed by 6 bases and J by 7 bases, 9 bases remained unmatched. Germline V gene sequence: CDR1 LNHDA, CDR2 SQIVND (reference sequence). The CDR3 is 14 residues long. The CDR3 DNA reads as TGTGCCAGTAGCGAAACAGGGGTTGGGCAGCCCCAGCATTTT. Translation gives CASSETGVGQPQHF.

The chain joins TRBV5-6 to TRBJ1-6; the D is unclear. The CDR3 consists of 16 residues. The ends were cut back, 4 bases at V and 0 bases at J, with 11 bases in the middle. Germline-derived CDR1 and CDR2 are SGHDT and YYEEEE. The CDR3 DNA is TGTGCCAGCAGCCGGGGAGGGTTCTCCTATAATTCACCCCTCCACTTT. It yields the protein CASSRGGFSYNSPLHF.

The chain recombines TRBV19 with TRBJ2-1; 10 bases are a match to TRBD1. The CDR3 extends over 15 amino acids. Germline values: CDR1 LNHDA, CDR2 SQIVND (reference sequence). V was clipped by 4 bases and J by 4 bases; unmatched bases: 4. DNA for the CDR3: TGTGCCAGTAGTACGGGACAGGGGACGTACAATGAGCAGTTCTTC. Protein: CASSTGQGTYNEQFF.

This clone has just one count. The rearrangement links TRBV5-8 to TRBJ1-1; the match to TRBD1 covers 7 bases. CDR3 length: 15 amino acids. Germline trimming cut 4 bases from V and 2 bases from J; bases unmatched to any gene: 8. The V gene's germline CDR1 is SGHTS and CDR2 YDEGEE. In DNA form, the CDR3 reads TGTGCCAGCAGCCCAAGACGACAGGGAAACACTGAAGCTTTCTTT. This codes for CASSPRRQGNTEAFF.

This clone was detected a few times. The J gene is TRBJ2-3, the V gene TRBV6-1; D unresolved. V dropped 6 bases and J dropped 0 bases, with 7 bases sitting between them. Germline CDR1 MNHNS, CDR2 SASEGT. This CDR3 region has 13 residues. CDR3 bases: TGTGCCAGCAGATCTACTAGCACAGATACGCAGTATTTT. This sequence encodes CASRSTSTDTQYF.

The chain recombines TRBV14 with TRBJ2-2; 11 nucleotides agree with TRBD2. J was trimmed by 4 bases and V by 0 bases; bases with no gene match: 1. Germline CDR1 and CDR2: SGHDN and FVKESK. The CDR3 extends over 16 amino acids. The CDR3 reads CASSQELAGVTGELFF. In DNA, the CDR3 is TGTGCCAGCAGCCAAGAACTAGCGGGAGTCACCGGGGAGCTGTTTTTT. The whole variable domain, filled in from reference TRBV14 and TRBJ2-2, reads EAGVTQFPSHSVIEKGQTVTLRCDPISGHDNLYWYRRVMGKEIKFLLHFVKESKQDESGMPNNRFLAERTGGTYSTLKVQPAELEDSGVYFCASSQELAGVTGELFFGEGSRLTVL.

V is TRBV28 and J is TRBJ1-2; 8 nucleotides align to TRBD1. With V trimmed by 5 bases and J by 8 bases, 13 bases remained unmatched. CDR1 is MDHEN, CDR2 SYDVKM, per germline. This CDR3 comprises 15 residues. This CDR3 is CASSPGGAGGRGYTF. CDR3 DNA: TGTGCCAGCAGTCCAGGAGGGGCAGGGGGCAGGGGCTACACCTTC.

The V call is TRBV5-1, the J call TRBJ2-7, with TRBD1 matching over 7 bases. Germline V gives CDR1 SGHRS, CDR2 YFSETQ. V gave up 0 bases and J gave up 2 bases; unmatched junction bases: 2. CDR3 length equals 14 residues. DNA of the CDR3: TGCGCCAGCAGCTTGGGGACAGGAACCTACGAGCAGTACTTC. It specifies CASSLGTGTYEQYF.

This clone was recorded only once. The CDR3 spells CASSTGQSYEQFF. CDR3 sequence (DNA): TGTGCCAGCTCCACGGGACAAAGTTATGAGCAGTTCTTC. The chain uses TRBV18 and TRBJ2-1, with D possibly TRBD1 on 6 matching bases. Per the germline V gene, CDR1 is KGHSH and CDR2 is LQKENI. This CDR3 has 13 amino acids. V was shortened by 6 bases and J by 8 bases, with 14 bases between the two germline ends. Based on the CDR3 plus reference TRBV18 and TRBJ2-1, the full variable domain is NAGVMQNPRHLVRRRGQEARLRCSPMKGHSHVYWYRQLPEEGLKFMVYLQKENIIDESGMPKERFSAEFPKEGPSILRIQQVVRGDSAAYFCASSTGQSYEQFFGPGTRLTVL.

This clone was seen once. This chain connects TRBV11-3 to TRBJ2-1; D is perhaps TRBD2 (5 bases). The length of the CDR3 is 15 residues. Deletions cut 5 bases from V and 6 bases from J, with 17 bases between. The V gene's germline CDR1 is SGHNT and CDR2 YENEEA. DNA for the CDR3: TGTGCCAGCAGCCGATATCAAGCGGAGAGCAATGAGCAGTTCTTC. Its translation is CASSRYQAESNEQFF.

The chain couples TRBV10-3 to TRBJ1-1; TRBD1 might be the D (6 bases). The V and J ends lost 8 bases and 5 bases respectively, with 18 bases between them. Germline lookup yields CDR1 ENHRY and CDR2 SYGVKD. This CDR3 spans 14 amino acids. This CDR3 is CAIGSSGGPTEAFF. The CDR3 DNA sequence: TGTGCCATCGGATCAAGCGGGGGCCCTACTGAAGCTTTCTTT.

The V and J genes are TRBV6-5 and TRBJ1-6; D is possibly TRBD1 (6 bases). In germline, CDR1 is MNHEY, CDR2 SVGAGI. This CDR3 has 13 amino acids. V was clipped by 5 bases and J by 9 bases, with 11 bases between them. The CDR3 nucleotides read TGTGCCAGCAGTCCAGGGGCTGGTTCACCCCTCCACTTT. Translated, it gives CASSPGAGSPLHF.

The chain uses TRBV7-2 and TRBJ1-1; tentative D call: TRBD1 (6 bases). Deletions cut 5 bases from V and 5 bases from J, with 21 bases between. The length of the CDR3 is 16 residues. In germline, CDR1 is SGHTA, CDR2 FQGNSA. The CDR3 protein is CASSPSGGRSTTEAFF. CDR3 bases: TGTGCCAGCAGCCCAAGCGGGGGCAGATCTACGACTGAAGCTTTCTTT.

The chain combines TRBV2 with TRBJ2-1, with D perhaps TRBD1 (5 bases). The CDR3 covers 13 residues. Trimming shortened V by 3 bases and J by 2 bases, and 5 bases separated the two germline ends. CDR1 and CDR2 from the germline V gene are SNHLY and FYNNEI. The CDR3 sequence: CASSETAYNEQFF. CDR3 DNA: TGTGCCAGCAGTGAGACAGCCTACAATGAGCAGTTCTTC.

The rearrangement links TRBV18 to TRBJ2-1; 8 nucleotides match TRBD1. The CDR3 sequence is 13 residues long. Germline trimming cut 6 bases from V and 6 bases from J; bases unmatched to any gene: 4. CDR1 and CDR2 from the germline V gene are KGHSH and LQKENI. The CDR3 DNA reads TGTGCCAGCTCGCGCGACAGGGGCAATGAGCAGTTCTTC. Residues: CASSRDRGNEQFF.

The chain links TRBV6-6 to TRBJ1-1, with TRBD1 as a possible D gene (6 bases). The CDR3 totals 16 residues. The ends were cut back, 7 bases at V and 4 bases at J, with 22 bases in the middle. Germline-derived CDR1 and CDR2 are MNHNY and SVGAGI (reference sequence). CDR3 residues: CASTQIRGAVGTEAFF. In DNA, the CDR3 is TGTGCCAGCACCCAAATCAGGGGCGCCGTCGGCACTGAAGCTTTCTTT.